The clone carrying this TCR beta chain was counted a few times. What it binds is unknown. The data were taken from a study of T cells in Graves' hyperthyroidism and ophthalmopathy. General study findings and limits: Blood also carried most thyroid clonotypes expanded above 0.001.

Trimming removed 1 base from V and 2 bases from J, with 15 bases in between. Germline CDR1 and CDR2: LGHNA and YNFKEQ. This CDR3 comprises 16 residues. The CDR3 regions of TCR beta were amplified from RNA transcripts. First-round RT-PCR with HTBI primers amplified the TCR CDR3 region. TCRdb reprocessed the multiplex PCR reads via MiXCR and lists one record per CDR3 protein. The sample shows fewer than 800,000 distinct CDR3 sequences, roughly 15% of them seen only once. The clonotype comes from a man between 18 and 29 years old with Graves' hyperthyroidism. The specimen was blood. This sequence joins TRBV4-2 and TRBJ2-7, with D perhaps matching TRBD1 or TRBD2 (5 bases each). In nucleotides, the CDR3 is TGTGCCAGCAGCCAAGGCGGTGGGACGCTCACCTACGAGCAGTACTTC. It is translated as CASSQGGGTLTYEQYF.